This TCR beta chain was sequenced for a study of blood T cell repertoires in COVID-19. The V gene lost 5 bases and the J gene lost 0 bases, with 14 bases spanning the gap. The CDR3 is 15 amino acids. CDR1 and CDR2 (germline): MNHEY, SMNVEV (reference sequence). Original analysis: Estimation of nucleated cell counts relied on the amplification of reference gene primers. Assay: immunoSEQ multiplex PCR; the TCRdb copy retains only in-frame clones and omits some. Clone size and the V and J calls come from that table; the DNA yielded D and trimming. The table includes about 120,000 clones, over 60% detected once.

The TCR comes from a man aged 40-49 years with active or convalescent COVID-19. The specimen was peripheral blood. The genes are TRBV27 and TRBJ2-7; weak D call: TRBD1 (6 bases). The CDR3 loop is CASSTQGHSSYEQYF. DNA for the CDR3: TGTGCCAGCAGTACTCAGGGACATAGCTCCTACGAGCAGTACTTC.